This is a list of T cell receptor beta chains from one sample in a study of blood T cell repertoires in COVID-19. This table comes from immunoSEQ multiplex PCR, and its TCRdb copy is limited to in-frame clones, with some not included. Here the sample spans under 450,000 clones, around 89% being singletons. Sequencing was done on a sample of peripheral blood. Receptor source: a middle-aged woman with COVID-19, enrolled during active disease. Both conserved end residues are part of each CDR3. Fields, in order: clone size, D gene, V gene, J gene, CDR3 protein, CDR3 DNA. A D gene is named only where the DNA matches it firmly. Rows give clone size only sometimes, using once, few, many, or a class for an expanded clone.

-	TRBD1	TRBV25-1	TRBJ1-2	CASRDTGGPGYTF	TGTGCCAGCAGGGACACAGGGGGACCTGGCTACACCTTC
-	-	TRBV6-5	TRBJ1-3	CASSRDIVIGNTIYF	TGTGCCAGCAGTCGGGACATCGTTATCGGAAACACCATATATTTT
-	-	TRBV7-3	TRBJ2-1	CASSLTPSDSSYNEQFF	TGTGCCAGCAGCTTAACCCCTAGCGATAGCTCCTACAATGAGCAGTTCTTC
-	TRBD1	TRBV19	TRBJ1-4	CASSNFRQGGEKLFF	TGTGCCAGTAGTAATTTTCGACAGGGCGGTGAAAAACTGTTTTTT
few	TRBD1	TRBV7-2	TRBJ1-4	CASSTGQATNEKLFF	TGTGCCAGCAGCACTGGACAGGCAACTAATGAAAAACTGTTTTTT
-	TRBD1	TRBV28	TRBJ2-4	CASSLGTGVHIQYF	TGTGCCAGCAGTTTGGGGACAGGGGTACACATTCAGTACTTC
-	-	TRBV27	TRBJ2-7	CASSLVPGTAEQYF	TGTGCCAGCAGTTTAGTCCCGGGAACAGCGGAGCAGTACTTC
-	-	TRBV9	TRBJ1-2	CASSFGFLRGYTF	TGTGCCAGCAGTTTCGGGTTTCTTAGAGGCTACACCTTC
-	-	TRBV7-9	TRBJ2-7	CASSPLLGQFSSYEQYF	TGTGCCAGCAGCCCCCTGCTAGGACAGTTTTCCTCCTACGAGCAGTACTTC
-	-	TRBV5-1	TRBJ1-2	CASSLTAPGRDGYTF	TGCGCCAGCAGCTTGACAGCCCCAGGTCGAGATGGCTACACCTTC
-	-	TRBV6-4	TRBJ2-2	CASTPSGTGELFF	TGTGCCAGCACCCCCTCGGGGACCGGGGAGCTGTTTTTT
-	-	TRBV19	TRBJ1-4	CASSITYWREKLFF	TGTGCCAGTAGTATCACGTACTGGAGAGAAAAACTGTTTTTT
-	-	TRBV6-2/TRBV6-3	TRBJ2-2	CASSYFRGNTGELFF	TGTGCCAGCAGTTACTTCAGGGGGAACACCGGGGAGCTGTTTTTT
-	-	TRBV4-2	TRBJ2-7	CASSQDQGFYEQYF	TGTGCCAGCAGCCAAGATCAGGGTTTCTACGAGCAGTACTTC
-	-	TRBV27	TRBJ2-3	CASRGQNTDTQYF	TGTGCCAGCCGAGGACAGAACACAGATACGCAGTATTTT
-	TRBD2	TRBV27	TRBJ2-2	CASSLLGLAGVSHTGELFF	TGTGCCAGCAGTTTATTGGGACTAGCGGGAGTGTCGCACACCGGGGAGCTGTTTTTT
-	TRBD1	TRBV27	TRBJ2-3	CASSLTTTGDTQYF	TGTGCCAGCAGTTTAACCACGACAGGGGATACGCAGTATTTT
-	-	TRBV5-1	TRBJ2-6	CASSLEAGANVLTF	TGCGCCAGCAGCCTAGAAGCGGGGGCCAACGTCCTGACTTTC
once	-	TRBV6-2/TRBV6-3	TRBJ2-7	CASSPIPGTQSYEQYF	TGTGCCAGCAGTCCCATTCCCGGGACACAGAGCTACGAGCAGTACTTC
-	TRBD2	TRBV7-3	TRBJ2-3	CATSGTHTDTQYF	TGTGCCACTAGCGGGACCCACACAGATACGCAGTATTTT
few	-	TRBV28	TRBJ2-2	CASSLQRSGELFF	TGTGCCAGCAGTTTACAGCGGTCCGGGGAGCTGTTTTTT
-	TRBD1	TRBV28	TRBJ1-6	CASSWGTAGGSYNSPLHF	TGTGCCAGCAGTTGGGGGACGGCAGGGGGGTCCTATAATTCACCCCTCCACTTT
-	TRBD2	TRBV4-3	TRBJ2-1	CASSQRAGGDEQFF	TGCGCCAGCAGCCAACGAGCGGGGGGGGATGAGCAGTTCTTC
-	TRBD1	TRBV7-2	TRBJ1-5	CASSLRQGTQPQHF	TGTGCCAGCAGCTTGAGACAGGGGACTCAGCCCCAGCATTTT
-	TRBD2	TRBV27	TRBJ2-5	CASSPGTSGSSETQYF	TGTGCCAGCAGTCCCGGGACTAGCGGGAGTTCGGAGACCCAGTACTTC
-	TRBD2	TRBV7-2	TRBJ2-7	CASSLVASGVSSYEQYF	TGTGCCAGCAGCTTAGTAGCTAGCGGGGTCAGCTCCTACGAGCAGTACTTC
-	TRBD2	TRBV20-1	TRBJ2-7	CSASRREAPWEQYF	TGCAGTGCTAGTCGCCGGGAGGCCCCATGGGAGCAGTACTTC
-	-	TRBV6-4	TRBJ1-1	CASSRQAENTEAFF	TGTGCCAGCAGCCGACAGGCAGAGAACACTGAAGCTTTCTTT
-	TRBD1	TRBV7-7	TRBJ1-1	CASSLGVSGTGFTEAFF	TGTGCTAGCAGCTTAGGGGTTTCTGGGACAGGGTTCACTGAAGCTTTCTTT
-	-	TRBV28	TRBJ2-7	CASSFEVPYEQYF	TGTGCCAGCAGTTTTGAGGTTCCTTACGAGCAGTACTTC
-	TRBD2	TRBV11-2	TRBJ2-3	CASSLTSGGFTDTQYF	TGTGCCAGCAGCTTAACTAGCGGGGGGTTCACAGATACGCAGTATTTT
-	-	TRBV2	TRBJ1-2	CASSAGVDYGYTF	TGTGCCAGCAGTGCCGGGGTGGACTATGGCTACACCTTC
once	-	TRBV19	TRBJ2-2	CASSIDGAGVGGELFF	TGTGCCAGTAGTATAGATGGGGCAGGGGTTGGCGGGGAGCTGTTTTTT
-	-	TRBV7-9	TRBJ2-1	CASSFGTISYNEQFF	TGTGCCAGCAGCTTCGGGACAATCTCCTACAATGAGCAGTTCTTC
-	-	TRBV19	TRBJ2-7	CASSIGLATYEQYF	TGTGCCAGTAGTATAGGGCTAGCCACCTACGAGCAGTACTTC
-	-	TRBV13	TRBJ2-7	CASSPTSGVYEQYF	TGTGCCAGCAGCCCGACTAGTGGCGTCTACGAGCAGTACTTC
once	-	TRBV24-1	TRBJ2-1	CATSDGDTGTSSYNEQFF	TGTGCCACCAGTGATGGGGACACCGGGACCAGCTCCTACAATGAGCAGTTCTTC
-	-	TRBV11-2	TRBJ2-2	CASTLTKRELFF	TGTGCCAGCACCTTAACCAAGCGGGAGCTGTTTTTT
-	-	TRBV4-2	TRBJ1-4	CASSQGSGGGNEKLFF	TGTGCCAGCAGCCAAGGTTCCGGGGGGGGGAATGAAAAACTGTTTTTT
-	TRBD1	TRBV18	TRBJ2-1	CASSPLMGQGYNEQFF	TGTGCCAGCTCACCTCTGATGGGACAGGGTTACAATGAGCAGTTCTTC
-	-	TRBV4-3	TRBJ2-4	CASSPMGRSGENIQYF	TGCGCCAGCAGCCCGATGGGGCGGTCGGGCGAGAACATTCAGTACTTC
-	-	TRBV12-3/TRBV12-4	TRBJ2-2	CASIWGPGELFF	TGTGCCAGCATCTGGGGGCCCGGGGAGCTGTTTTTT
-	TRBD1	TRBV6-2/TRBV6-3	TRBJ1-1	CASSYGGQGADTEAFF	TGTGCCAGCAGTTACGGCGGCCAGGGGGCAGACACTGAAGCTTTCTTT
-	-	TRBV5-8	TRBJ2-3	CASSLPGKTDTQYF	TGTGCCAGCAGCCTCCCAGGGAAAACAGATACGCAGTATTTT
-	TRBD1	TRBV2	TRBJ1-2	CAGKRDRITYGYTF	TGTGCCGGGAAGCGGGACAGGATTACCTATGGCTACACCTTC
-	TRBD1	TRBV7-9	TRBJ2-4	CASSCPGQDKNIQYF	TGTGCCAGCAGCTGCCCGGGACAGGATAAAAACATTCAGTACTTC